This TCR beta chain came from a study of identical twins. Germline V CDR1 and CDR2: LGHDT, YNNKEL (reference sequence). Trimming stripped 6 bases from V and 0 bases from J, with 4 bases between. There are 12 residues in the CDR3. This clonotype was seen many times. TCRdb used MiXCR to reprocess the 5' RACE reads, holding one entry per CDR3 protein. Here the sample spans hundreds of thousands of distinct CDR3 sequences, approximately 18% being singletons. These data also featured in a second study, about T cells expressing NK-cell markers. Per that study: Seven of the eight sequenced donors were classified as HCMV-seropositive, and one was classified as seronegative. Dominance of the CD3+CD56-NKG2C+ fraction by these clonotypes also held in several donors.

The TCR comes from a woman between 18 and 29 years old in good health. The specimen was PBMCs. This sequence joins TRBV3-1 and TRBJ2-3; no definite D call. CDR3 nucleotide sequence: TGTGCCAGCAGACTTAGCACAGATACGCAGTATTTT. This translates into CASRLSTDTQYF.